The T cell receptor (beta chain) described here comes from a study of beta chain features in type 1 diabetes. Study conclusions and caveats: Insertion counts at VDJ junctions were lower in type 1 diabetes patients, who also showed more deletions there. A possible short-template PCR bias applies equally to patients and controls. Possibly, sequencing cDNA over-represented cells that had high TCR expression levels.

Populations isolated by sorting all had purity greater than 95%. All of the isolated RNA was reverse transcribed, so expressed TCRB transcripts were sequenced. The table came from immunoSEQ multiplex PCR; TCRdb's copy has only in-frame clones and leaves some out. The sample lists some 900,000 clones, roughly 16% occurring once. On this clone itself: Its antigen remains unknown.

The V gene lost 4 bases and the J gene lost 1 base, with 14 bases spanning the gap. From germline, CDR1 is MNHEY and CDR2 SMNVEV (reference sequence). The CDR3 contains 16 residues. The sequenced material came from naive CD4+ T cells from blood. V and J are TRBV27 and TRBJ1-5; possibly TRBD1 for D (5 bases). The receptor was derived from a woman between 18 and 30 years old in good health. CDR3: CASSSHGGGSNQPQHF. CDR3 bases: TGTGCCAGCAGTTCCCACGGGGGTGGGAGCAATCAGCCCCAGCATTTT.